This T cell receptor (beta chain) comes out of a study of T-cell memory formation after mild COVID-19. A single record per CDR3 protein comes from TCRdb applying MiXCR to the 5' RACE reads. This sample has about 430,000 distinct CDR3 sequences, with approximately 24% found just once. V trimming: 5 bases; J trimming: 1 base; junction bases outside the gene matches: 13. CDR3 length: 19 amino acids. CDR1 is SGHVS, CDR2 FQNEAQ, per germline. The sequenced sample consisted of PBMCs or a T cell subset sorted from them (not recorded which). The sequence derives from an adult woman who had mild COVID-19 (a few samples of this study predate the infection). Cell type and time point are not known. V and J are TRBV7-8 and TRBJ2-2, with 10 bases fitting TRBD2. The CDR3 DNA sequence: TGTGCCAGCAGCACAGCGGGAGGGTCCTTTTCGAAGAACACCGGGGAGCTGTTTTTT. Translating it yields CASSTAGGSFSKNTGELFF.